What follows describes a single TCR beta chain. Its cognate antigen is unknown. The CDR3 extends over 15 amino acids. Trimming removed 0 bases from V and 2 bases from J, with 7 bases in between. From germline, CDR1 is LGHNA and CDR2 YSLEER. Profiled with immunoSEQ multiplex PCR; TCRdb holds only in-frame clones, not every one. This table has tens of thousands of clones, roughly 91% appearing once. The data stem from a study of T cells in localized non-small cell lung cancer. Points from the study as a whole: Without multi-region sequencing, intratumor heterogeneity could not be excluded.

The source material was peripheral blood, sampled before any cancer treatment. This TCR came from a male donor aged 60 or over with stage I lung adenocarcinoma. The J gene is TRBJ1-4, the V gene TRBV4-3; D ambiguous. The DNA for the CDR3 is TGCGCCAGCAGCCAAGATCGAGCGACTAATGAAAAACTGTTTTTT. Its protein product is CASSQDRATNEKLFF.